The 13 T cell receptor beta chains given below trace back to one sample, sequenced in a study of regulatory T cells in long-lasting Graves disease. As to time point: newly diagnosed GD, antithyroid drugs for less than 3 months. Preparation of the TCR library used RNA extracted from PBMCs. With iRepertoire HTBI primers and Arm-PCR of CDR3 regions, TCR beta libraries were built. TCRdb fed the multiplex PCR reads into MiXCR, producing one record per CDR3 protein. The sample yields 450,000 to 600,000 distinct CDR3 sequences, approximately 15% seen once. These same records also appear under a second study, on T cells in Graves' hyperthyroidism and ophthalmopathy.

The sequences come from peripheral blood mononuclear cells (PBMCs), collected at new diagnosis, from a patient treated with antithyroid drugs. Receptor source: a man between 25 and 39 years old with Graves disease.

This clonotype occurred a few times. V gene TRBV11-2 combines with J gene TRBJ1-6; 8 nucleotides align to TRBD1. V shed 1 base and J 12 bases; nucleotides not matched to a gene: 11. Germline V gene sequence: CDR1 SGHAT, CDR2 FQNNGV. The CDR3 contains 16 residues. In DNA, the CDR3 is TGTGCCAGCAGCTTAGTTCCCGGACAGGGAGTTGGACCCCTCCACTTT. Its protein is CASSLVPGQGVGPLHF.

This clonotype came up many times. V is TRBV6-5 and J is TRBJ2-7, with D possibly being TRBD1 (6 bases). Germline CDR1 reads MNHEY; CDR2 reads SVGAGI. The CDR3 totals 14 residues. Trimming pared 0 bases from V and 7 bases from J, leaving 13 bases between. The DNA of the CDR3 is TGTGCCAGCAGTTACTCGAGAGGCAGGGGTGAGCAGTACTTC. Its protein is CASSYSRGRGEQYF.

This clonotype was seen repeatedly, ten times or more. The chain employs TRBV20-1 and TRBJ2-7; D possibly uses TRBD1 or TRBD2 (7 bases each). The V and J ends lost 5 bases and 4 bases respectively, with 18 bases between them. Germline lookup yields CDR1 DFQATT and CDR2 SNEGSKA (reference sequence). The CDR3 is made up of 14 amino acids. The CDR3 DNA reads TGCAGTGCTCCAGGGGGAGGGCCTATGTACGAGCAGTACTTC. Translated: CSAPGGGPMYEQYF.

This clonotype was seen a few times. The chain carries TRBV25-1 and TRBJ2-1, with TRBD2 matching 8 bases. There are 14 residues in the CDR3. Germline V gene sequence: CDR1 MGHDK, CDR2 SYGVNS. J was trimmed by 10 bases and V by 8 bases; bases with no gene match: 13. The CDR3, as DNA: TGTGCCAGCGCAAGACGGAGGCGGGGGGCCGAGCAGTTCTTC. This sequence encodes CASARRRRGAEQFF.

The rearrangement links TRBV7-2 to TRBJ2-1; 14 bases map to TRBD2. CDR1 and CDR2 from the germline V gene are SGHTA and FQGNSA. The V gene end was trimmed by 2 bases and the J gene end by 6 bases; junction bases not matched to a gene: 6. The length of the CDR3 is 17 residues. CDR3 DNA: TGTGCCAGCAGCTTACTTGGACTAGCGGGAGGAAGCAATGAGCAGTTCTTC. This encodes CASSLLGLAGGSNEQFF.

This clonotype was found many times. The J gene is TRBJ2-7, the V gene TRBV19; TRBD1 agrees at 8 bases. Trimming took 4 bases from V and 5 from J; bases not matched to a gene: 4. Germline V gene lookup returns CDR1 LNHDA and CDR2 SQIVND (reference sequence). The CDR3 is 13 amino acids. Here the CDR3 reads CASSRATGDEQYF. The CDR3 DNA is TGTGCCAGTAGTAGGGCGACAGGGGACGAGCAGTACTTC.

Regarding this clonotype: Since a far larger clone is one base different, this is likely a read error. The gene calls are TRBV5-4 and TRBJ2-3; 11 positions match TRBD2. The CDR3 is 16 residues long. CDR1 and CDR2 from the germline V gene are SGHNT and YYREEE (reference sequence). CDR3 DNA: TGTGCCAGCAGCTCACCCACTAGCGGGAGTACAGTTACGCAGTATTTT. It is translated as CASSSPTSGSTVTQYF.

At least ten counts were recorded for this clonotype. V usage is TRBV12-3 or TRBV12-4 and J usage is TRBJ1-5, with D possibly matching TRBD1 (6 bases). V lost 7 bases to trimming and J lost 3 bases, with 13 bases between them. The CDR3 length is 14 residues. The CDR3 reads CASTRRGNNQPQHF. The CDR3, as DNA: TGTGCCAGCACCCGAAGGGGGAACAATCAGCCCCAGCATTTT.

This clonotype occurred many times. The rearrangement uses TRBV5-1 and TRBJ2-3, with TRBD1 identical over 7 bases. The CDR3 is 17 amino acids. Germline V CDR1 and CDR2: SGHRS, YFSETQ. Trimming took 4 bases from V and 3 from J; bases not matched to a gene: 14. As DNA, the CDR3 is TGCGCCAGCAGCGCCCCGGACAGGCCGAAGGTAACAGATACGCAGTATTTT. It specifies CASSAPDRPKVTDTQYF.

This clonotype appeared many times. J is TRBJ2-1 and V is TRBV30, with 7 nucleotides matching TRBD2. The CDR3 totals 13 residues. Germline CDR1 and CDR2: GTSNPN and SVGIG (reference sequence). V lost 0 bases to trimming and J lost 6 bases; unmatched junction nucleotides: 2. The CDR3 coding sequence is TGTGCCTGGAGTGTGAGCGGGGTCAATGAGCAGTTCTTC. It codes for CAWSVSGVNEQFF.

In the case of this clonotype: This sequence may be a read error, since a much larger clone differs from it by one base. In this CDR3 the conserved last residue, phenylalanine or tryptophan, is missing, so a read error is likely. The rearrangement uses TRBV6-1 and TRBJ2-5, with 7 bases lining up with TRBD2. V was clipped by 4 bases and J by 4 bases; unmatched bases: 6. There are 14 residues in the CDR3. Germline assignment: CDR1 MNHNS and CDR2 SASEGT. CDR3 region: CASSGDLAGETQYL. In DNA, the CDR3 is TGTGCCAGCAGTGGGGACTTAGCGGGAGAGACCCAGTACCTC.

This clonotype has at least ten counts. This sequence joins TRBV7-9 and TRBJ2-5; maybe TRBD2 (5 bases). Germline-derived CDR1 and CDR2 are SEHNR and FQNEAQ (reference sequence). This CDR3 has 13 amino acids. The ends were cut back, 4 bases at V and 5 bases at J, with 11 bases in the middle. The CDR3 reads CASSSGVGETQYF. The CDR3 DNA follows: TGTGCCAGCAGCTCCGGGGTCGGGGAGACCCAGTACTTC.

This clonotype has a count of ten or more. The rearrangement joins TRBV6-1 to TRBJ1-1, with 7 nucleotides matching TRBD1. The CDR3 has 16 amino acids. Germline loops: CDR1 MNHNS, CDR2 SASEGT. Trimming took 7 bases from V and 1 from J; bases not matched to a gene: 12. CDR3 DNA: TGTGCCAGCAACAGACAGGGAACGAAGGCGAACACTGAAGCTTTCTTT. This sequence encodes CASNRQGTKANTEAFF.